This record covers a single T cell receptor beta chain. Its antigen target is currently unknown. No per-base quality is available; no much larger clone lies one base away. The sample originates from a study of cytomegalovirus exposure and HLA in healthy donors (dated by TCRdb to 2015 to 2018). With regard to the full study: According to a later analysis, the 120 or so validation repertoires were produced on the same platform as the roughly 720 repertoires of the first cohort. The study was designed to test whether signatures of past pathogen exposure could be identified by cataloging public T cell receptors. A separate validation cohort of approximately 120 different subjects was used in addition to the roughly 670-subject first cohort. To predict cytomegalovirus infection status, the study combined high-throughput TCR immunosequencing, statistical association of individual TCRs with disease status, and machine learning. The paper's findings and limits, for the study overall: Most TCR sequences were seen in very few donors, while some public TCRs were found in many individuals. In vitro tests confirmed that a few of the cytomegalovirus-associated TCR beta chains recognize cytomegalovirus antigens. In a later analysis, TCRs clustered in the first cohort were found to also tend to co-occur in the approximately 110 validation repertoires, with roughly 93% of cluster scores above 0. The validation cohort had no HLA typing available for a later analysis, so co-occurrence within that cohort was assessed over all 120 or so repertoires. According to the authors, the approach could potentially be generalized to other disease states and immunological phenotypes. In the study, some 160 TCR beta chains were listed as associated with cytomegalovirus. The classifier was reported to diagnose cytomegalovirus status with high specificity and sensitivity in both the original cohort and the validation cohort.

Library preparation employed the immunoSEQ multiplex PCR assay. As for the authors' bioinformatics: To diagnose cytomegalovirus status from the catalog of TCR beta chain sequences, a statistical classification framework was built. The clones in this table, taken by TCRdb from immuneACCESS, are in-frame only. Not every clone is retained; where verified, under half of the shortfall comes from an unresolved V gene, and the cause of the rest is unknown. For V, J and clone size, that table is used; D and trimming come from the DNA. The sample profile shows approximately 150,000 clones; approximately 86% of them were found once. The ten largest clones take up 2% to 3% of the sample. The donors were included in the validation cohort of roughly 130 subjects, a group kept apart from the roughly 700-subject first cohort. The germline V gene (reference sequence) sets CDR1 to MNHEY and CDR2 to SMNVEV. For this chain, trimming is 1 base at the V end and 5 bases at the J end, and the number of junction bases without a gene match is 6. The CDR3 has 15 amino acids, counting the end cysteine and phenylalanine. CDR3 DNA is the only sequence kept; it has 45 bases, read in frame from the first base.

The receptor was isolated from a man aged 18 to 35 in good health and CMV-seropositive. Recombination connected TRBV27 to TRBJ2-5; TRBD2 lines up with 8 middle nucleotides. The sample consisted of PBMCs. CDR3 region: CASSLWGTRGETQYF. The DNA reads as follows: TGTGCCAGCAGTTTATGGGGGACTAGAGGGGAGACCCAGTACTTC.